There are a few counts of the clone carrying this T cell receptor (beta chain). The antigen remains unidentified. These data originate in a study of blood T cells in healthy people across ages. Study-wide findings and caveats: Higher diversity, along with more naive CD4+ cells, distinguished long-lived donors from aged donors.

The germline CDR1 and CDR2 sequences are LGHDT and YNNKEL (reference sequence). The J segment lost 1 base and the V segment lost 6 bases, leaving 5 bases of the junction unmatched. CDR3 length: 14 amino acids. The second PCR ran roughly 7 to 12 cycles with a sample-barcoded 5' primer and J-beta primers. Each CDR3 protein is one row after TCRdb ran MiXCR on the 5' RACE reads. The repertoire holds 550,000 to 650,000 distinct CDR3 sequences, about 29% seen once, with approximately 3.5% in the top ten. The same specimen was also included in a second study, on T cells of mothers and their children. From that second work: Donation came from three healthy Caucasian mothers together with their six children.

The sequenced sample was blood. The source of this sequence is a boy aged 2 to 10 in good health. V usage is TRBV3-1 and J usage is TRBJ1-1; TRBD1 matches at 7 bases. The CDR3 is CASRPGQPNTEAFF. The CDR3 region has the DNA TGTGCCAGCAGACCGGGACAGCCGAACACTGAAGCTTTCTTT. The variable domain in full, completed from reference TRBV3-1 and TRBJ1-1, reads DTAVSQTPKYLVTQMGNDKSIKCEQNLGHDTMYWYKQDSKKFLKIMFSYNNKELIINETVPNRFSPKSPDKAHLNLHINSLELGDSAVYFCASRPGQPNTEAFFGQGTRLTVV.